This T cell receptor (beta chain) appears in the sequencing data of a study of OX40 agonist ivuxolimab in advanced cancers. General notes on the study: Ivuxolimab was a fully human IgG2 agonistic monoclonal antibody targeting the costimulatory receptor OX40 (CD134). Intravenous ivuxolimab was administered to patients every 2 weeks at six dose levels: 0.01, 0.1, 0.3, 1.5, 3 and 10 mg/kg. Among the roughly 52 dose-escalation patients, some 20 had hepatocellular carcinoma, roughly 15 melanoma, 9 renal cell carcinoma and 9 head and neck cancer. A male proportion of around 80% and a mean age of 60 years, ranging from about 23 to 79, were recorded for the dose-escalation cohort. Patients were allowed to have had prior anti-PD-1, anti-PD-L1 or anti-CTLA-4 therapy, and approximately 40% of the dose-escalation patients had been treated with checkpoint inhibitors. Partial responses were achieved by three dose-escalation patients, of whom one had hepatocellular carcinoma and two had cutaneous melanoma. The point of sequencing TCRbeta in the periphery was to test whether ivuxolimab changed TCR sequence diversity and drove clonal T-cell expansion. The monotherapy dose-escalation portion (N of about 50 patients) of the phase I ivuxolimab trial is reported in the paper.

Genomic DNA was extracted from sorted cells for sequencing of the TCRbeta CDR3 region. The immunoSEQ Assay was used for sequencing of TCRbeta CDR3 regions. Imported from immuneACCESS, the table was reduced by TCRdb to in-frame sequences with V and J called. These copies leave out some clones; in studies compared against another copy, an unresolved V gene accounts for under half, and the cause of the remainder is not known. Present in this sample are some 72,000 clones, over 80% of which were seen just once. The top ten hold around 0.5% of the sample. CDR1 is given as SGHRS and CDR2 as YFSETQ, both from the germline V gene. Deletion took 5 bases off V and 0 bases off J, with a span of 12 bases between the germline ends. Reading from cysteine to phenylalanine, the CDR3 counts 14 amino acids. Left in the record is the CDR3 DNA by itself, 42 bases read in frame from the first base. Comment on this clone: The antigen it binds to is not known. No base-level quality is on record; no much larger clone is a single base apart.

The trial excluded patients who had a history of autoimmune disease or were on systemic immunosuppression. Peripheral blood for TCR sequencing was collected from all dose cohorts at baseline, on cycle 4 day 1, and on cycle 7 day 1. Samples were obtained from an open-label, multicenter, first-in-human phase I dose-escalation trial of ivuxolimab. The trial enrolled adults with locally advanced or metastatic head and neck squamous cell, hepatocellular, melanoma or renal cell carcinoma. Before TCR sequencing, CD4+ T cells and CD8+ T cells from peripheral blood were sorted into separate populations. Results the study describes overall, beyond this receptor: Low levels of normalized T-cell clonal expansion were also seen in some patients who did not respond. After ivuxolimab, expanded clones were on average more numerous among CD8+ T cells than among CD4+ T cells. In the 0.1-3.0 mg/kg groups, partial responders were among the patients with the lowest normalized peripheral clonal expansion, particularly in CD8+ T cells. The antigen specificity of the clonally expanded peripheral T cells was not determined. At doses of 0.1 to 3.0 mg/kg, clonal expansion of both CD4+ and CD8+ T cells in blood was seen between baseline and week 6.

The rearranged segments are TRBV5-1 and TRBJ2-7; the D gene remains uncertain. Here the sequenced sample was CD4+ or CD8+ T cells sorted from blood, taken in a trial of the OX40 agonist ivuxolimab. The TCR originated in an adult with an advanced solid tumor such as melanoma, head and neck, liver or kidney cancer. The DNA reads TGCGCCAGCAGTATGGACCCGCGCTCCTACGAGCAGTACTTC. It is translated as CASSMDPRSYEQYF.